The entry below describes one T cell receptor beta chain. This clone's antigen is unknown. The cohort consisted of more than 650 healthy bone marrow donors. All cohort members were sampled while nominally healthy, although unrecorded immune exposures were likely present. The donor was CMV seronegative and was included in the group of several hundred seronegative cohort members. A peripheral blood sample was collected from each donor, and TCR beta sequencing was performed on peripheral blood mononuclear cells. The Qiagen DNeasy Blood Extraction Kit was used to extract genomic DNA from the blood cell samples. Via the germline V gene, CDR1 is MDHEN and CDR2 SYDVKM. V is cut by 4 bases and J by 6 bases, and the space between the germline ends is 19 bases. CDR3 length: 15 amino acids, cysteine to phenylalanine. Only CDR3 DNA is held: 45 bases, read in frame from base 1. Library prep was done by the immunoSEQ multiplex PCR assay. The multiplex PCR relied on a mix of 60 forward primers for TCR Vbeta segments and 13 reverse primers for TCR Jbeta segments. The CDR3 region of rearranged TCR beta genes was amplified from genomic DNA by a multiplex PCR assay. The amplified TCR beta libraries were sequenced on the Illumina HiSeq System as 87-base-pair reads. The study's processing was this. A later analysis tallied 70 million to 100 million unique TCR beta chains across the 666 repertoires, and around 9.9 million of those chains were shared by two or more donors. Raw reads were error-corrected and collapsed into unique sequences with a nearest-neighbor algorithm that merged closely related sequences to remove PCR and sequencing errors. Alignment of CDR3 sequences to IMGT reference sequences was used to assign V, D and J gene segments. Each retained sequence needed at least a six-nucleotide match to both a V gene segment and a J gene segment. Rearrangements were classified as productive when the CDR3 lacked stop codons and remained in frame with V and J, and all other rearrangements were classified as non-productive. Following IMGT convention, CDR3 was defined as the stretch from the second conserved V-encoded cysteine to the conserved J-encoded phenylalanine. The earlier analysis of about 500 of the donors excluded sequences that lacked an unambiguous match to a single V gene segment. An earlier analysis of fewer than 750 of the donors called V segments functional above 56.7% productive rearrangements and segregating when the between-donor standard deviation exceeded 5%. A statistical classification framework was built for diagnosing cytomegalovirus status from the catalog of TCR beta chain sequences. A later analysis assigned V and J genes by comparing TCR nucleotide sequences with IMGT/GENE-DB human TR gene sequences. The TCRdist pipeline was used in a later analysis to assign CDR3 sequences and most-parsimonious VDJ recombination scenarios. A later analysis defined each TCR beta chain by its CDR3 amino acid sequence plus V-gene family, and excluded reads lacking a unique V-gene family. As a way to deal with suspected cross-contamination and a sequencing artifact, a later analysis dropped 500 to 700 nucleotide sequences that were highly shared and had low generation probability. In a later analysis, a clonal expansion index was calculated for each public chain from normalized within-repertoire ranks of inferred template counts. In a later analysis, generation probabilities were computed with a VDJ recombination model fitted to out-of-frame rearrangements, and the resulting probabilities were checked against IGoR. In a later analysis, hypergeometric tests were used to score TCR-TCR, TCR-HLA and TCR-CMV co-occurrence, with a repertoire-size bias correction applied to TCR pairs. To estimate false discovery rates, a later analysis permuted the HLA or CMV assignments 20 times. In a later analysis, co-occurring TCRs were grouped using DBSCAN, with TCRdist sequence similarity added in when clustering inside HLA-allele-positive subsets. For co-occurrence clustering, repertoires with fewer than 30,000 or more than 120,000 public chains were excluded, along with about five repertoires with anomalous nucleotide sharing. TCRdb limited this immuneACCESS table to in-frame rearrangements with V and J called. A share of clones is missing; checked studies link under half to unresolved V genes, and the rest is unexplained. V and J calls and clone size follow that table, whereas D and trimming were derived from the DNA. The sample table records 120,000 or so clones. The top ten clones comprise around 4% of the sample.

The source of the sample is a study of cytomegalovirus exposure and HLA in healthy donors (dated 2017 in TCRdb). Regarding the research as a whole: An earlier analysis of some 600 of the donors reported over 250 Gb of sequence data and around 100 million unique TCR beta sequences obtained from approximately 180 million T cells. Around 320 gigabases of sequencing data and tens of millions of unique TCR sequences were included in an early release covering roughly 600 HLA-typed donors. The genetic ancestry cluster associated with self-reported Caucasian donors included 81% of the 300 to 400 genotyped donors. The study aimed to test whether cataloging public T cell receptors could reveal signatures of past pathogen exposure. Using immunosequencing, the study profiled T cell repertoires from roughly 650 subjects and related those repertoires to cytomegalovirus serostatus. In addition to the first cohort of 666 subjects, a separate validation cohort of 120 different subjects was used. High-throughput TCR immunosequencing, statistical association of individual TCRs with disease status, and machine learning were combined to predict cytomegalovirus infection status. A later analysis re-examined previously published TCR beta repertoires from around 670 donors and added high-resolution HLA genotyping to investigate patterns of TCR occurrence. In the later analysis, no new phenotypic data were used to find candidate immune exposures; instead, reliance was placed on TCR beta sequences and their occurrence across donors. To decide whether each TCR beta V gene segment behaved as functional or pseudogenic, an earlier analysis of some 600 of the donors relied on high-throughput TCR beta sequencing. Donor age, sex, ethnicity and CMV serostatus were collected together with the repertoire data. Genome-wide SNP genotypes for about three fifths of the roughly 700 donors were used in a later genetic analysis, which treated that subset as a discovery cohort. All discovery cohort repertoires had been generated using a single sequencing platform. HLA typing included class I and class II loci at four-digit resolution. The number of typed donors differed by locus: about 620-640 for A, B, C, DRB1 and DQB1; about 520 for DQA1; some 590 for DPA1; and about 470 for DPB1. Because of strong linkage in the cohort, roughly five DR-DQ haplotypes were treated as single units for association and clustering. Among a few hundred genotyped donors of the cohort, an average of about 240,000 unique TCR beta nucleotide sequences were sequenced per donor, roughly a sixth of them non-productive.

Study-wide conclusions, independent of this receptor: A total of about 180 TCR beta chains were listed by the study as associated with cytomegalovirus. At a false discovery rate of 0.05, a later analysis linked under 20,000 TCR beta sequences to specific HLA alleles. In an earlier analysis of roughly 560 of the donors, most TCR beta V segments were observed in productive rearrangements about 90% or about 30% of the time, broadly matching IMGT annotations. A cluster of highly shared sequence variants was judged likely to represent a technical artifact of the sequencing pipeline. Most TCR sequences were observed very rarely across donors, whereas some public TCRs were present in many individuals. It was suggested by the authors that the approach could potentially be generalized to other disease states and immunological phenotypes. In a later analysis, the rate of TCR association differed among HLA loci, with DRB1 alleles having the most associated TCRs and HLA-C alleles having the fewest. Correlated functional status among segregating V segments might reflect linkage disequilibrium, but an unknown experimental factor could not be ruled out. In a later analysis, HLA-associated TCR beta chains were found to be more clonally expanded and to have lower generation probabilities than equally common non-associated chains. Compared with the roughly 720-donor mean, donors in an Asian-associated ancestry cluster had fewer N-insertions in productive TCRs, according to a later genetic analysis. In this cohort, only TCR beta chains were sequenced, and detectable features were limited by the absence of alpha or paired-chain data. The 87-base-pair reads could not distinguish some IMGT-functional V segments, including TRBV6-2 and TRBV6-3, so those segments were excluded. According to a later analysis, parvovirus B19, influenza, CMV and Epstein-Barr virus appeared linked to several top co-occurrence clusters. V-gene and J-gene trimming of TCR beta chains was associated with a missense DCLRE1C variant in a later genetic analysis, and the association was replicated in an independent cohort. Approximately 16 rarely observed V segments, including chromosome 9 orphons, were excluded from the earlier analysis of just under 600 of the donors because counts were too low. In vitro tests confirmed that a few of the cytomegalovirus-associated TCR beta chains recognize cytomegalovirus antigens. For the cohort, immune exposure information was limited to CMV serostatus. The classifier was reported to diagnose cytomegalovirus status with high specificity and sensitivity in both the original and validation cohorts. A further reported finding was that TCR beta sequences accurately predicted the HLA-A and HLA-B alleles for most subjects in the first cohort. The presence/absence analyses assumed that sequencing depth was roughly uniform across donors, and that assumption may not be true. When HLA alleles, especially DR and DQ, strongly co-occurred, TCR associations were difficult to assign to individual alleles. Most CMV-associated TCR beta chains appeared to be HLA-restricted in a later analysis, and the HLA associations seemed to be driven largely by CMV exposure. Because HLA typing was missing for some donors at each locus, association tests included only the typed subset.

This TCR was recovered from a man aged 18 to 30 in good health and CMV-seronegative. Material for sequencing was PBMCs. The chain uses TRBV28 and TRBJ2-7, and TRBD2 may be the D gene, going by 5 matching bases. The DNA reads as follows: TGTGCCAGCAGTTCCCCCGGAGGCAGGTGGGGCGAGCAGTACTTC. Translated, this is CASSSPGGRWGEQYF.